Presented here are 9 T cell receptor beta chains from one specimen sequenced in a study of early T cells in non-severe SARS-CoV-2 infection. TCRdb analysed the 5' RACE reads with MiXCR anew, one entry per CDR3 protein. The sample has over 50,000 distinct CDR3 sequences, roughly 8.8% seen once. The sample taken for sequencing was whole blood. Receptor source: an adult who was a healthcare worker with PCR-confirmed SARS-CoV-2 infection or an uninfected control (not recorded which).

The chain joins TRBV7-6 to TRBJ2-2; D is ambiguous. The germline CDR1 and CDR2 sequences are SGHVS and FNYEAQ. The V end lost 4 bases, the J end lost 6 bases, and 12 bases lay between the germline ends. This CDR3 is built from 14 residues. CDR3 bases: TGTGCCAGCAGCTCGCCCTTAACCTCCGGGGAGCTGTTTTTT. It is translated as CASSSPLTSGELFF.

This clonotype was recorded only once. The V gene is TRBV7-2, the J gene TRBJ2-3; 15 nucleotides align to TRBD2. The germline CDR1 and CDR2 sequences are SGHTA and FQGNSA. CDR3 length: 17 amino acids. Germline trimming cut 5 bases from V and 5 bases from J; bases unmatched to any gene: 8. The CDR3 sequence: CASSTRTSGGVGDTQYF. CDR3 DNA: TGTGCCAGCAGCACGCGGACTAGCGGGGGGGTTGGAGATACGCAGTATTTT.

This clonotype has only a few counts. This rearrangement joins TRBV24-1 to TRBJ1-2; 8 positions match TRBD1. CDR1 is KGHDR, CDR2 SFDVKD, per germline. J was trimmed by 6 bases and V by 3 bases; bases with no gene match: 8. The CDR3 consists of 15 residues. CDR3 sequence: CATSDPVDRGHGYTF. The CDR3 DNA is TGTGCCACCAGTGATCCTGTCGACAGGGGCCATGGCTACACCTTC.

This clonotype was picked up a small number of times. The CDR3 DNA sequence: TGTGCCAGCAGCTACGTATTCGACACGCAAGAGACCCAGTACTTC. Translation gives CASSYVFDTQETQYF. The rearrangement uses TRBV13 and TRBJ2-5; D gene unclear. V lost 4 bases and J 2 bases, leaving 14 bases between the germline ends. Germline CDR1 PRHDT, CDR2 FYEKMQ (reference sequence). The CDR3 has 15 residues. The complete variable domain, with remaining parts taken from reference TRBV13 and TRBJ2-5, reads AAGVIQSPRHLIKEKRETATLKCYPIPRHDTVYWYQQGPGQDPQFLISFYEKMQSDKGSIPDRFSAQQFSDYHSELNMSSLELGDSALYFCASSYVFDTQETQYFGPGTRLLVL.

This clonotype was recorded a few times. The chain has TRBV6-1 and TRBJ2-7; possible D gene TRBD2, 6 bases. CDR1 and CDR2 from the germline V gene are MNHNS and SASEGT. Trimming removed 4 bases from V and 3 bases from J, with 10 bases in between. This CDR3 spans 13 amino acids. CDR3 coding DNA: TGTGCCAGCAGTGTGGCGGGATACTACGAGCAGTACGTC. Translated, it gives CASSVAGYYEQYV.

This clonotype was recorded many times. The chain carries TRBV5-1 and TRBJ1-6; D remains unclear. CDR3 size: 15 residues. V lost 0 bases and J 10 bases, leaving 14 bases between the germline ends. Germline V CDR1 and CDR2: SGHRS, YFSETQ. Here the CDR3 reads CASSLGTSTRSPLHF. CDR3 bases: TGCGCCAGCAGCTTGGGGACTTCCACACGATCACCCCTCCACTTT.

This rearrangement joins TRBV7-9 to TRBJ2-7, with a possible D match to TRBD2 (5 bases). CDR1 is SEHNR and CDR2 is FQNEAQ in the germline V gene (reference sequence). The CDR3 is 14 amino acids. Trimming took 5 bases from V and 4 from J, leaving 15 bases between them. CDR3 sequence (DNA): TGTGCCAGCAGCCCACCGGAGGATTCTTACGAGCAGTACGTC. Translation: CASSPPEDSYEQYV.

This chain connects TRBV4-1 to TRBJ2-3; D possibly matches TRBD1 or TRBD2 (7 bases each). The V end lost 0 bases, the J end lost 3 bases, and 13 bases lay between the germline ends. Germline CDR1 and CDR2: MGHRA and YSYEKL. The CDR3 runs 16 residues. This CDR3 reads CASSQDDREGTDTQYF. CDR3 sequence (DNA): TGCGCCAGCAGCCAAGATGACAGGGAGGGGACAGATACGCAGTATTTT.

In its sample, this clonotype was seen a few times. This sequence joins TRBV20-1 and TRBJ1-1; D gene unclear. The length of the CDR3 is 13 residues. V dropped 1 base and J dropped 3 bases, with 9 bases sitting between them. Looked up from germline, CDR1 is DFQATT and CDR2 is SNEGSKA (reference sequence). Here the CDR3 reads CSARALGYTEAFF. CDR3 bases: TGCAGTGCTAGAGCACTGGGGTACACTGAAGCTTTCTTT.